This passage covers 21 T cell receptor beta chains from one sample sequenced in a study of shared clonotypes between healthy human individuals (dated by TCRdb to the early 2020s). CD8 naive samples consisted of CD45RO-negative cells that were positively selected for CCR7, yielding a CD45RA+CCR7+ population without TemRA cells. Library preparation used the immunoSEQ multiplex PCR assay. This is the immuneACCESS table as TCRdb keeps it, with only in-frame sequences that have V and J called. A part of the clones is gone; compared with another copy, unresolved V genes explain less than half, and the rest is unexplained. Counted in this sample were around 1.9 million clones; about 92% of them appeared once. The top ten hold 1.7% of the sample. The sequenced sample consisted of naive CD8+ T cells from PBMCs. This specimen's cell subset or site label, per the study, means: CD45RA+CCR7+. All receptors come from a man aged 18 to 30 in good health. Some clones in this sample may be carry-over from other donors' samples.

The chain recombines TRBV4-2 with TRBJ2-3, with 7 nucleotides matching TRBD2. V lost 0 bases, J lost 6 bases, and 6 bases stayed unmatched. Germline lookup yields CDR1 LGHNA and CDR2 YNFKEQ. The CDR3 consists of 15 residues. CDR3 bases: TGTGCCAGCAGCCAAGAAATCCGGGGGGAGGATACGCAGTATTTT. It specifies CASSQEIRGEDTQYF.

In its sample, this clone was seen once. This chain connects TRBV30 to TRBJ1-2; the match to TRBD1 covers 9 bases. This CDR3 is built from 13 residues. V was clipped by 5 bases and J by 0 bases; unmatched bases: 1. The germline V gene has CDR1 GTSNPN and CDR2 SVGIG (reference sequence). CDR3 nucleotides: TGTGCCTGGTGGGACAGGGCTAACTATGGCTACACCTTC. This encodes CAWWDRANYGYTF.

V usage is TRBV11-2 and J usage is TRBJ1-5; D ambiguous. Trimming stripped 8 bases from V and 4 bases from J, with 6 bases between. Germline loops: CDR1 SGHAT, CDR2 FQNNGV. CDR3 length: 11 amino acids. CDR3 bases: TGTGCCAGCGGGTGGAATCAGCCCCAGCATTTT. This codes for CASGWNQPQHF.

This clone was counted between two and nine times. The CDR3 DNA sequence: TGTGCCTGTCCGCAGGGCTATAGCAATCAGCCCCAGCATTTT. This translates into CACPQGYSNQPQHF. This chain connects TRBV30 to TRBJ1-5; TRBD1 is a possible D gene (5 bases). Trimming removed 6 bases at V and 0 bases at J, with 12 bases between. Germline V gives CDR1 GTSNPN, CDR2 SVGIG (reference sequence). The CDR3 has 14 residues.

This chain uses TRBV6-1 with TRBJ1-1, with D perhaps matching TRBD1 (5 bases). The CDR3 contains 12 residues. V dropped 6 bases and J dropped 11 bases, with 16 bases sitting between them. Germline-derived CDR1 and CDR2 are MNHNS and SASEGT. This CDR3 reads CASRVPGGLAFF. The CDR3 DNA is TGTGCCAGCAGGGTACCGGGGGGATTGGCTTTCTTT.

This chain connects TRBV27 to TRBJ2-3, with 7 nucleotides matching TRBD1. This CDR3 contains 14 residues. Germline-derived CDR1 and CDR2 are MNHEY and SMNVEV (reference sequence). V lost 4 bases and J lost 3; bases outside the gene matches: 4. In DNA, the CDR3 is TGTGCCAGCAGTTCACCGGGACAGACAGATACGCAGTATTTT. Protein product: CASSSPGQTDTQYF.

This chain uses TRBV19 with TRBJ2-1; D remains unclear. Germline values: CDR1 LNHDA, CDR2 SQIVND (reference sequence). V was pared by 1 base and J by 2 bases, with 9 bases between. The CDR3 covers 15 residues. The CDR3 DNA reads as TGTGCCAGTAGTATAGTGGGTAATCCCTACAATGAGCAGTTCTTC. Protein sequence: CASSIVGNPYNEQFF.

The V and J genes are TRBV5-4 and TRBJ2-3; D not resolved. The CDR3 length is 12 residues. Germline V gene lookup returns CDR1 SGHNT and CDR2 YYREEE (reference sequence). The ends were cut back, 3 bases at V and 7 bases at J, with 9 bases in the middle. Written as DNA, the CDR3 is TGTGCCAGCAGCTCCGATCCGAATACGCAGTATTTT. Translated: CASSSDPNTQYF.

The chain joins TRBV28 to TRBJ1-5; D is uncertain. With 5 bases removed from V and 0 bases from J, the gap between germline ends came to 11 bases. Germline V gene lookup returns CDR1 MDHEN and CDR2 SYDVKM. This CDR3 is 15 amino acids long. Here the CDR3 reads CASSAMLSSNQPQHF. The DNA of the CDR3 is TGTGCCAGCAGTGCCATGCTCTCTAGCAATCAGCCCCAGCATTTT.

V is TRBV6-6 and J is TRBJ1-4; 7 bases fit TRBD1. The CDR3 has 14 amino acids. The germline V gene encodes CDR1 MNHNY and CDR2 SVGAGI (reference sequence). V trimming: 2 bases; J trimming: 5 bases; junction bases outside the gene matches: 2. The CDR3 is CASSYGRGNEKLFF. In nucleotides, the CDR3 is TGTGCCAGCAGTTACGGCAGGGGGAATGAAAAACTGTTTTTT.

The chain couples TRBV10-3 to TRBJ2-2, with 7 bases lining up with TRBD1. J was trimmed by 0 bases and V by 10 bases; bases with no gene match: 5. Looked up from germline, CDR1 is ENHRY and CDR2 is SYGVKD. This CDR3 is built from 14 residues. CDR3 amino acids: CATRDSPNTGELFF. The CDR3 coding sequence is TGTGCCACCAGGGACAGCCCGAACACCGGGGAGCTGTTTTTT.

The chain carries TRBV15 and TRBJ2-5, with D perhaps TRBD1 or TRBD2 (6 bases each). Trimming removed 4 bases at V and 5 bases at J, with 14 bases between. Germline values: CDR1 LNHNV, CDR2 YYDKDF (reference sequence). This CDR3 is 14 amino acids long. CDR3 nucleotides: TGTGCCACCAGCATAACCCGAGGGGGGGAGACCCAGTACTTC. It codes for CATSITRGGETQYF.

The rearrangement joins TRBV5-1 to TRBJ1-1; the match to TRBD1 covers 8 bases. J lost 1 base, V lost 0 bases, and 8 bases had no gene match. The CDR3 runs 17 residues. CDR1 and CDR2 (germline): SGHRS, YFSETQ. The CDR3 sequence is CASSLVGPDRGNTEAFF. The CDR3 DNA sequence: TGCGCCAGCAGCTTGGTGGGCCCTGACAGGGGGAACACTGAAGCTTTCTTT.

This chain connects TRBV6-5 to TRBJ1-1; a possible D gene is TRBD1 (5 bases). The CDR3 has 15 residues. Trimming removed 2 bases from V and 0 bases from J, with 10 bases in between. The germline V gene encodes CDR1 MNHEY and CDR2 SVGAGI. The CDR3 here is CASSYGGGMNTEAFF. DNA of the CDR3: TGTGCCAGCAGTTACGGGGGGGGGATGAACACTGAAGCTTTCTTT.

The V gene is TRBV7-6, the J gene TRBJ2-2; D remains ambiguous. Trimming took 1 base from V and 5 from J, leaving 8 bases between them. Germline loops: CDR1 SGHVS, CDR2 FNYEAQ. CDR3 length: 14 residues. The DNA of the CDR3 is TGTGCCAGCAGCTTAGGTCTAGAGACCGGGGAGCTGTTTTTT. Translation: CASSLGLETGELFF.

The chain couples TRBV28 to TRBJ2-7; D gene uncertain. CDR1 and CDR2 (germline): MDHEN, SYDVKM. Trimming stripped 3 bases from V and 7 bases from J, with 13 bases between. The CDR3 loop spans 13 amino acids. CDR3: CASSLLSKREQYF. The CDR3 DNA is TGTGCCAGCAGTTTGTTGTCAAAGCGAGAGCAGTACTTC.

The J gene is TRBJ2-7, the V gene TRBV28; D is unresolved. The CDR3 spans 13 residues. With 6 bases removed from V and 5 bases from J, the gap between germline ends came to 14 bases. CDR1 is MDHEN and CDR2 is SYDVKM in the germline V gene. This CDR3 is CASSLGYMDEQYF. CDR3 DNA sequence: TGTGCCAGCAGCCTGGGCTACATGGACGAGCAGTACTTC.

The chain uses TRBV13 and TRBJ2-3, with no clear D. V lost 1 base, J lost 4 bases, and 6 bases lay in between. Per germline, CDR1 PRHDT and CDR2 FYEKMQ (reference sequence). This CDR3 contains 13 residues. CDR3 bases: TGTGCCAGCAGCTTAGTCCCGGCAGATACGCAGTATTTT. It specifies CASSLVPADTQYF.

The chain uses TRBV7-2 and TRBJ2-3; D call uncertain. This CDR3 is 16 amino acids long. The ends were cut back, 2 bases at V and 2 bases at J, with 14 bases in the middle. In germline, CDR1 is SGHTA, CDR2 FQGNSA. The CDR3 sequence: CASSLQERTFTDTQYF. The DNA for the CDR3 is TGTGCCAGCAGCTTACAGGAGAGGACCTTCACAGATACGCAGTATTTT.

In its sample, this clone was seen once. The chain recombines TRBV29-1 with TRBJ2-7, with 9 bases aligning to TRBD1. The CDR3 spans 15 residues. Germline CDR1 SQVTM, CDR2 ANQGSEA. Unmatched junction bases numbered 14, after V lost 6 bases and J lost 5 bases. The CDR3 DNA reads TGCAGCGTCAGATTAACTGGGACAGGGATTGACGAGCAGTACTTC. It codes for CSVRLTGTGIDEQYF.

This chain links TRBV15 with TRBJ1-4; D is possibly TRBD1 (5 bases). Germline CDR1 reads LNHNV; CDR2 reads YYDKDF (reference sequence). The CDR3 has 16 residues. The V end lost 3 bases, the J end lost 7 bases, and 18 bases lay between the germline ends. The CDR3: CATSSASQGLGEKLFF. The CDR3, as DNA: TGTGCCACCAGCAGTGCGTCGCAGGGTCTGGGTGAAAAACTGTTTTTT.